This T cell receptor (beta chain) was captured by sequencing in a study of blood T cells in healthy people across ages. Study outcomes and limitations: The study found more naive CD4+ cells and higher diversity in long-lived than aged donors.

Through a sample-barcoded 5' primer and a J-beta primer mix, a second PCR was run for roughly 6 to 11 cycles. All cDNA molecules were each tagged by a template-switch adaptor with 12 random nucleotides. TCRdb fed the 5' RACE reads into MiXCR, producing one record per CDR3 protein. This sample has about 1.8 million distinct CDR3 sequences, with approximately 50% found just once. This clonotype came up once. The antigen remains undetermined. The CDR3 spans 11 residues. The germline gives CDR1 SEHNR, CDR2 FQNEAQ (reference sequence). V was pared by 3 bases and J by 12 bases, with 11 bases between. The chain recombines TRBV7-9 with TRBJ1-1, with D perhaps TRBD1 (6 bases). This TCR derives from a woman aged 40 to 50 in good health. The sequenced sample consisted of blood. This chain's CDR3 is CASSFRQETFF. DNA for the CDR3: TGTGCCAGCAGCTTCAGACAGGAAACTTTCTTT.